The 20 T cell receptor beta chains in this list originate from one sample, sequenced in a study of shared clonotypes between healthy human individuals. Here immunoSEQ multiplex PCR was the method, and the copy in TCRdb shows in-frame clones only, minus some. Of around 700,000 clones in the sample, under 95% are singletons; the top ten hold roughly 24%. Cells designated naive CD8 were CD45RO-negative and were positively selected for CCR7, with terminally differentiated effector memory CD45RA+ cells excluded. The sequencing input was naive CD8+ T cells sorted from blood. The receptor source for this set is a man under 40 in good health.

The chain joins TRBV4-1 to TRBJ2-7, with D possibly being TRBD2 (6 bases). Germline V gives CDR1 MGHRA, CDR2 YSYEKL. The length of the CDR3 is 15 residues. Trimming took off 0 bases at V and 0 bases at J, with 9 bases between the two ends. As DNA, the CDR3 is TGCGCCAGCAGCCAAGAATACGGGAGCTCCTACGAGCAGTACTTC. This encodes CASSQEYGSSYEQYF.

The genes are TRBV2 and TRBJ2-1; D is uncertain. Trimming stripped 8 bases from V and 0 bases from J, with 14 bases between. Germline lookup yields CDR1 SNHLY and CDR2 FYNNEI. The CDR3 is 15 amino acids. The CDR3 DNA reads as TGTGCCAGCCTCCCTTTTAGGCTCTCCTACAATGAGCAGTTCTTC. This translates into CASLPFRLSYNEQFF.

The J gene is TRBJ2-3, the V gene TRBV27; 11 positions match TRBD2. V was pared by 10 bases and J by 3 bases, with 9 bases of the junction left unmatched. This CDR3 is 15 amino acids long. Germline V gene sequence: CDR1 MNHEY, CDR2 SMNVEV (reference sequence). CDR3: CATIAGGPRTDTQYF. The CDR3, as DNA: TGTGCCACAATAGCGGGAGGGCCGAGAACAGATACGCAGTATTTT.

The chain's CDR3 is CASSPPGHPNTGELFF. For the CDR3, the DNA is TGTGCCAGCAGCCCCCCGGGACACCCGAACACCGGGGAGCTGTTTTTT. The V gene is TRBV9, the J gene TRBJ2-2; D is possibly TRBD1 (6 bases). CDR3 size: 16 residues. The germline V gene encodes CDR1 SGDLS and CDR2 YYNGEE. V lost 4 bases and J 0 bases, leaving 13 bases between the germline ends. Full variable domain (missing parts from reference TRBV9 and TRBJ2-2): DSGVTQTPKHLITATGQRVTLRCSPRSGDLSVYWYQQSLDQGLQFLIQYYNGEERAKGNILERFSAQQFPDLHSELNLSSLELGDSALYFCASSPPGHPNTGELFFGEGSRLTVL.

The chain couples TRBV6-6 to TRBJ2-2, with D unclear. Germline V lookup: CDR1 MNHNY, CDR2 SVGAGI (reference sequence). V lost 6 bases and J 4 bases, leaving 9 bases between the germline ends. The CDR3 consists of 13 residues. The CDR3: CASRPSTTGELFF. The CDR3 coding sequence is TGTGCCAGCAGACCTTCTACCACCGGGGAGCTGTTTTTT.

The CDR3 spells CASSPSPGRITDTQYF. Here the CDR3 DNA reads TGTGCCAGCAGCCCTAGTCCAGGGAGAATCACAGATACGCAGTATTTT. This chain uses TRBV7-8 with TRBJ2-3; D possibly uses TRBD1 or TRBD2 (5 bases each). This CDR3 spans 16 amino acids. V shed 5 bases and J shed 2 bases, with 17 bases lying between them. Germline V lookup: CDR1 SGHVS, CDR2 FQNEAQ.

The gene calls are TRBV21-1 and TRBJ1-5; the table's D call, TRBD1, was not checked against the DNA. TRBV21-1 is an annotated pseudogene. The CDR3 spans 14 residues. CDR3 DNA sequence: TGTGCCAGCAGCGAGGACAGTAGCAATCAGCCCCAGCATTTT. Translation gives CASSEDSSNQPQHF.

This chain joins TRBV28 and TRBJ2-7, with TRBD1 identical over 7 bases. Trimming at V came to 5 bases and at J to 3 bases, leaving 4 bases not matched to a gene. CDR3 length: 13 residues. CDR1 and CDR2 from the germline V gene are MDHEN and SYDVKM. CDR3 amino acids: CASSARQGYEQYF. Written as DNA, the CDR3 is TGTGCCAGCAGTGCCAGACAGGGCTACGAGCAGTACTTC.

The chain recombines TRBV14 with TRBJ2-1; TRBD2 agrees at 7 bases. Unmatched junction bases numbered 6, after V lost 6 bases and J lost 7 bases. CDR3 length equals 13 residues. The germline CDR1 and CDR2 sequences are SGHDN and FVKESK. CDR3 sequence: CASRTAGENEQFF. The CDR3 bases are TGTGCCAGCAGGACGGCGGGAGAAAATGAGCAGTTCTTC.

As DNA, the CDR3 is TGTGCCAGCAGCTTAGTAGTCCAAGAGACCCAGTACTTC. Amino acid sequence: CASSLVVQETQYF. The V gene is TRBV7-7, the J gene TRBJ2-5, with D unresolved. The CDR3 has 13 residues. V dropped 1 base and J dropped 1 base, with 4 bases sitting between them. In germline, CDR1 is SSHAT, CDR2 FNYEAQ (reference sequence).

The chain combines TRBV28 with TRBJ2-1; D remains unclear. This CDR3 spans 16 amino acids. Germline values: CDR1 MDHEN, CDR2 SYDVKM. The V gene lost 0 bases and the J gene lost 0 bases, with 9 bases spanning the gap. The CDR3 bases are TGTGCCAGCAGTTTATGGGACGCTAGCTCCTACAATGAGCAGTTCTTC. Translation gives CASSLWDASSYNEQFF.

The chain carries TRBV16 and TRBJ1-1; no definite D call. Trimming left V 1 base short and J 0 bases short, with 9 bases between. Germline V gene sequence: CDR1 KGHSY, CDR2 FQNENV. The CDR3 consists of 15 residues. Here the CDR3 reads CASSQFVQMNTEAFF. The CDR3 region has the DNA TGTGCCAGCAGCCAATTCGTACAGATGAACACTGAAGCTTTCTTT. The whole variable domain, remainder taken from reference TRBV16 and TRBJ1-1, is GEEVAQTPKHLVRGEGQKAKLYCAPIKGHSYVFWYQQVLKNEFKFLISFQNENVFDETGMPKERFSAKCLPNSPCSLEIQATKLEDSAVYFCASSQFVQMNTEAFFGQGTRLTVV.

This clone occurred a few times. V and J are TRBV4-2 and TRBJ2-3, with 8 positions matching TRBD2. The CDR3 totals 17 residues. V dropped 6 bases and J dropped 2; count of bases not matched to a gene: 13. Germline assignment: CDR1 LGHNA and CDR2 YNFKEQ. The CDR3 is CASRSLAGSVDTDTQYF. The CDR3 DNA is TGTGCCAGCAGAAGTTTAGCGGGAAGCGTTGACACAGATACGCAGTATTTT.

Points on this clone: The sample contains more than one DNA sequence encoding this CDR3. The CDR3: CASGGGELFF. The CDR3 DNA reads TGCGCCAGCGGAGGCGGGGAGCTGTTTTTT. The chain is built from TRBV4-1 and TRBJ2-2; D is perhaps TRBD2 (5 bases). V lost 8 bases and J 7 bases, leaving 5 bases between the germline ends. Per the germline V gene, CDR1 is MGHRA and CDR2 is YSYEKL. CDR3 size: 10 residues.

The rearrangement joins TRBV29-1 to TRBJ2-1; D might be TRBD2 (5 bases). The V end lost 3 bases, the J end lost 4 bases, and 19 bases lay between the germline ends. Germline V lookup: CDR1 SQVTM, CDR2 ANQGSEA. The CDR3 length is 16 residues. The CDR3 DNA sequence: TGCAGCGTTGAGGGCTCTGCAGCGGTGAGATACAATGAGCAGTTCTTC. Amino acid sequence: CSVEGSAAVRYNEQFF.

The CDR3 loop is CASSQETAERFGNTIYF. In DNA, the CDR3 is TGTGCCAGCAGCCAAGAGACGGCCGAGCGTTTTGGAAACACCATATATTTT. The chain employs TRBV14 and TRBJ1-3; D gene ambiguous. CDR3 length equals 17 residues. V lost 0 bases and J 3 bases, leaving 15 bases between the germline ends. The V gene's germline CDR1 is SGHDN and CDR2 FVKESK.

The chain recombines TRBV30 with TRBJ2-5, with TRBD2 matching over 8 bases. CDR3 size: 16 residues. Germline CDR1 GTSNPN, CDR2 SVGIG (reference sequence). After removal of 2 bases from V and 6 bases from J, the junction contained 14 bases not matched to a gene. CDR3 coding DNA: TGTGCCTGGAGTCTACCGAGCGGGAGCCTGGGAAAGACCCAGTACTTC. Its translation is CAWSLPSGSLGKTQYF.

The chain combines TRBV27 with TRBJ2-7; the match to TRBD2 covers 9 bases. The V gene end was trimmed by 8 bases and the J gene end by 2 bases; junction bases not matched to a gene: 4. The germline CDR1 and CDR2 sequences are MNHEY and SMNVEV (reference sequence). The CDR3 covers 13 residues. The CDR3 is CASGRTSAYEQYF. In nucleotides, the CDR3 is TGTGCCAGCGGCCGGACTAGCGCCTACGAGCAGTACTTC.

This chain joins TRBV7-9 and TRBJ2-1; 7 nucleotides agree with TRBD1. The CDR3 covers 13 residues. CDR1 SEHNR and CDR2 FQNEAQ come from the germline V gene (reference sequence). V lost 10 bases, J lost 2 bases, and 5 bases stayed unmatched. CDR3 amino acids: CATYRGTYNEQFF. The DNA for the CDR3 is TGTGCCACGTACAGGGGAACCTACAATGAGCAGTTCTTC.

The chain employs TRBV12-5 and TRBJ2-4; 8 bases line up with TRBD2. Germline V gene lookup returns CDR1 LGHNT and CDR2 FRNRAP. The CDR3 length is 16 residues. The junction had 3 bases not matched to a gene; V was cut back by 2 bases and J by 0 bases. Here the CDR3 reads CASGLRGGRAKNIQYF. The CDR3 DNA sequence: TGTGCTAGTGGTTTGCGGGGGGGCCGAGCCAAAAACATTCAGTACTTC.